This T cell receptor (beta chain) comes out of a study of T cells in Graves' hyperthyroidism and ophthalmopathy. From RNA transcripts, TCR beta CDR3 regions were amplified. Researchers ran a first-round RT-PCR on the TCR CDR3 using the HTBI primer set. TCRdb passed the multiplex PCR reads through MiXCR, listing each CDR3 protein once. The table lists more than 350,000 distinct CDR3 sequences, 17% of them singletons. Findings and limits, study-wide: Blood also contained most expanded thyroid clonotypes above 0.001.

The CDR3 has 14 amino acids. Trimming pared 5 bases from V and 5 bases from J, leaving 13 bases between. Looked up from germline, CDR1 is MNHEY and CDR2 is SVGEGT. This clonotype showed up many times. Its specificity is unknown. Uncontrolled infection, other autoimmune disease, pregnancy or lactation excluded patients. The blood was taken when hyperthyroidism was first diagnosed, before any ophthalmopathy symptoms showed up. The J gene is TRBJ1-5, the V gene TRBV6-2 or TRBV6-3; D not certain. The clonotype comes from a woman in her thirties with Graves' hyperthyroidism that later progressed to Graves' ophthalmopathy. Material for sequencing was blood. CDR3 nucleotides: TGTGCCAGCAGTCCTGTCTCATCGGATCAGCCCCAGCATTTT. Protein: CASSPVSSDQPQHF.